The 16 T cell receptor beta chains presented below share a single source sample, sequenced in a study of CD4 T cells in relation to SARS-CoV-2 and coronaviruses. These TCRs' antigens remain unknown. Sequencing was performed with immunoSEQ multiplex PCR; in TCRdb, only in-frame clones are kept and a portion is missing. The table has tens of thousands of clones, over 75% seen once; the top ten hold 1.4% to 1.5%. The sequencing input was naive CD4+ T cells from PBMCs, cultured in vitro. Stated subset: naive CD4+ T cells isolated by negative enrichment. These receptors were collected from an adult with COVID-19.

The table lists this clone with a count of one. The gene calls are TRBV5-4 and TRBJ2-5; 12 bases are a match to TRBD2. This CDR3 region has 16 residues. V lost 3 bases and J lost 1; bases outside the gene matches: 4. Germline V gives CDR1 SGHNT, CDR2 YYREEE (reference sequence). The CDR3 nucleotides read TGTGCCAGCAGCTACCGGACTAGCGGGACCCAAGAGACCCAGTACTTC. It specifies CASSYRTSGTQETQYF.

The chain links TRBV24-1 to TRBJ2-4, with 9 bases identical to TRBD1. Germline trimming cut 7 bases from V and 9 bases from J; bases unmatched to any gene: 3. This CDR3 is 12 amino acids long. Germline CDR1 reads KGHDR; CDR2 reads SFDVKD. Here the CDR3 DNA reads TGTGCCACCAGCCAGGGACAGGGCATTCAGTACTTC. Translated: CATSQGQGIQYF.

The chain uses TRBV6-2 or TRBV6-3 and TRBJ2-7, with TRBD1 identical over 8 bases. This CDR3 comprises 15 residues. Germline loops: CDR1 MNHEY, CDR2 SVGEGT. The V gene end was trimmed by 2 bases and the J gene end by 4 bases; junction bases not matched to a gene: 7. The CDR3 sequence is CASSYTRTGSYEQYF. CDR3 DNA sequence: TGTGCCAGCAGTTACACCCGGACAGGGTCATACGAGCAGTACTTC.

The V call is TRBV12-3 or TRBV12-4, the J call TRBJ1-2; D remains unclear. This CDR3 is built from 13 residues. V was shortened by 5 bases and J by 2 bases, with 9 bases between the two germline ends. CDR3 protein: CASSRGLNYGYTF. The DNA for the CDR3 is TGTGCCAGCAGTCGCGGGTTGAACTATGGCTACACCTTC.

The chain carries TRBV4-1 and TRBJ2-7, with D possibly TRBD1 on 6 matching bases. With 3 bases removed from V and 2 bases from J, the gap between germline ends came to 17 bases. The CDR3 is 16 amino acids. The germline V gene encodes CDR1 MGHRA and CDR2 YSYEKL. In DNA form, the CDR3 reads TGCGCCAGCAGCCATCCCGGCAACAGGGTCCCCTACGAGCAGTACTTC. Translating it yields CASSHPGNRVPYEQYF.

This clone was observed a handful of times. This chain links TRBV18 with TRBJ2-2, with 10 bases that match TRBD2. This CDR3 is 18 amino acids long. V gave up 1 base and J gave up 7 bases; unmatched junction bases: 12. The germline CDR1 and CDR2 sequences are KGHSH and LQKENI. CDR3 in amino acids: CASSPLKGLAGAIGELFF. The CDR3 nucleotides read TGTGCCAGCTCACCACTTAAAGGTCTAGCGGGAGCTATCGGGGAGCTGTTTTTT.

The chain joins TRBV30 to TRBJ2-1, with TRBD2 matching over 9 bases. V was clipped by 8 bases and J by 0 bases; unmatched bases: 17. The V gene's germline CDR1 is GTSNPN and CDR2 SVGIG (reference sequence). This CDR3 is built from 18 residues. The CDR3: CASHRGSGRLGSYNEQFF. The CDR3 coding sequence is TGTGCCAGCCATAGGGGTAGCGGGAGATTGGGCTCCTACAATGAGCAGTTCTTC.

The DNA for the CDR3 is TGTGCCAGCAGCTTATGGGAACAAGAGACCCAGTACTTC. Translation: CASSLWEQETQYF. The chain employs TRBV7-2 and TRBJ2-5; D is unclear. This CDR3 comprises 13 residues. The V end lost 2 bases, the J end lost 2 bases, and 6 bases lay between the germline ends. Looked up from germline, CDR1 is SGHTA and CDR2 is FQGNSA.

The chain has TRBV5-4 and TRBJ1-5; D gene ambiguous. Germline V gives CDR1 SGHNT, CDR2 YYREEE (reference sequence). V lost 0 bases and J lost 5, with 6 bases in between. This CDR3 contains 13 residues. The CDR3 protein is CASSLDGDQPQHF. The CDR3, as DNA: TGTGCCAGCAGCTTGGACGGTGATCAGCCCCAGCATTTT.

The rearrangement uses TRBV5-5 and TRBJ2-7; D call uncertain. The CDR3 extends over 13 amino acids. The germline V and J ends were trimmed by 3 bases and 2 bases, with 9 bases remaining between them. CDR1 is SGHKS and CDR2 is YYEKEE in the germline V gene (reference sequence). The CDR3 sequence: CASSSRTTYEQYF. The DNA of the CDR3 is TGTGCCAGCAGCTCACGGACGACCTACGAGCAGTACTTC.

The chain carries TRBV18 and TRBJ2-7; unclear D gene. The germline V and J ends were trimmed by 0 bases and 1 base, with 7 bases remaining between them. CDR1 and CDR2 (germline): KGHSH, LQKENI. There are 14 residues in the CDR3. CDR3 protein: CASSPPSASYEQYF. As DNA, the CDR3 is TGTGCCAGCTCACCACCGTCCGCGTCCTACGAGCAGTACTTC.

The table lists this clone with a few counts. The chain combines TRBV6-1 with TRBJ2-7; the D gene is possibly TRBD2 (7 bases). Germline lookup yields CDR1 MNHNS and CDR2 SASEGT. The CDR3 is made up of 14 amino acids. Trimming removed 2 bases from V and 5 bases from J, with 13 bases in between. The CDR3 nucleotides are TGTGCCAGCAGTGAACCTGGGGGGGCTGACGAGCAGTACTTC. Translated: CASSEPGGADEQYF.

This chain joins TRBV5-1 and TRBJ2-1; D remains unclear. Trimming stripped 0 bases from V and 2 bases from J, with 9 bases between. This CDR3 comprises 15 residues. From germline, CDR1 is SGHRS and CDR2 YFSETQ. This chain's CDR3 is CASSLGGRTYNEQFF. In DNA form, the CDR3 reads TGCGCCAGCAGCTTGGGAGGACGGACCTACAATGAGCAGTTCTTC.

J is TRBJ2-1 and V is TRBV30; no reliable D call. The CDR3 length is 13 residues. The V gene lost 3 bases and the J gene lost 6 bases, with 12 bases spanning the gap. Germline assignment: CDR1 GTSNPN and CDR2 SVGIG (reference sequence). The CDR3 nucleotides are TGTGCCTGGAGACCGGGCTGGGTCAATGAGCAGTTCTTC. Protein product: CAWRPGWVNEQFF.

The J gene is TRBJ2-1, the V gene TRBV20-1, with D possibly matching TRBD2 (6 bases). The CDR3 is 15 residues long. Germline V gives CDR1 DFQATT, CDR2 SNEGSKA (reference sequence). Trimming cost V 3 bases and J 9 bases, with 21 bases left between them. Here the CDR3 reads CSASPTGEEAVEQFF. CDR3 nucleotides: TGCAGTGCTAGTCCTACGGGAGAGGAAGCGGTTGAGCAGTTCTTC.

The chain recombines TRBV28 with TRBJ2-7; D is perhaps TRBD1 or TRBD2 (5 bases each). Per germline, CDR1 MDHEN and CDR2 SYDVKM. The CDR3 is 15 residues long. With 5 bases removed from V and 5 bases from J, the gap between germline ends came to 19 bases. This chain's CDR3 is CASSPLRGGVDEQYF. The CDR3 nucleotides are TGTGCCAGCAGTCCCCTGAGGGGTGGGGTGGACGAGCAGTACTTC. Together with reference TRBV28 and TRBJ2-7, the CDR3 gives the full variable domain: DVKVTQSSRYLVKRTGEKVFLECVQDMDHENMFWYRQDPGLGLRLIYFSYDVKMKEKGDIPEGYSVSREKKERFSLILESASTNQTSMYLCASSPLRGGVDEQYFGPGTRLTVT.